These 19 T cell receptor beta chains were sequenced from one sample in a study of cytomegalovirus exposure and HLA in healthy donors. The protocol was immunoSEQ multiplex PCR, while the TCRdb copy is restricted to in-frame clones and leaves out a portion. The sample consists of around 60,000 clones, 95% to 97% of them appearing once. What was sequenced was PBMCs. Receptor source: a woman under 30 in good health and CMV-seronegative.

The V call is TRBV28, the J call TRBJ2-5, with 8 bases that match TRBD1. The CDR3 consists of 15 residues. The ends lost 5 bases at V and 0 bases at J; junction bases unmatched: 5. The germline V gene encodes CDR1 MDHEN and CDR2 SYDVKM. CDR3 sequence reads: CASSPLTGDQETQYF. CDR3 sequence (DNA): TGTGCCAGCAGTCCCCTGACAGGGGACCAAGAGACCCAGTACTTC.

V and J are TRBV6-5 and TRBJ2-5; 7 bases align to TRBD1. The CDR3 runs to 15 residues. V lost 7 bases, J lost 2 bases, and 10 bases stayed unmatched. Germline lookup yields CDR1 MNHEY and CDR2 SVGAGI. This CDR3 is CASTDPGTAQETQYF. For the CDR3, the DNA is TGTGCCAGCACCGACCCAGGGACAGCGCAAGAGACCCAGTACTTC.

Worth noting for this clone: In the same sample, other DNA sequences code for this CDR3. The chain combines TRBV5-1 with TRBJ2-2; perhaps TRBD2 as D (5 bases). The CDR3 is 15 residues long. V was clipped by 2 bases and J by 8 bases, with 16 bases between them. CDR1 is SGHRS and CDR2 is YFSETQ in the germline V gene. CDR3: CASSFMDARGGELFF. The CDR3 nucleotides read TGCGCCAGCAGCTTCATGGACGCCCGAGGGGGGGAGCTGTTTTTT.

Note on this clone: This same CDR3 is encoded by further DNA sequences in the sample. The V gene is TRBV28, the J gene TRBJ2-4; 8 positions match TRBD1. The germline V gene has CDR1 MDHEN and CDR2 SYDVKM. The CDR3 length is 15 residues. The CDR3 loop is CATCWGQANKNIQYF. In nucleotides, the CDR3 is TGTGCTACCTGTTGGGGACAGGCGAACAAAAACATTCAGTACTTC.

Notes on this clone: The junction departs from germline at one end; a sequencing error may be responsible. The chain couples TRBV29-1 to TRBJ2-2; D is perhaps TRBD1 (6 bases). The CDR3 spans 17 residues. CDR1 SQVTM and CDR2 ANQGSEA come from the germline V gene. The CDR3 nucleotides read TGCAGCGGATTAACCAATCAGGGGCGCTCAGGGCACCGGGGAGCTGTTTTT. Translation gives CSGLTNQGRSGHRGAVF.

This sequence joins TRBV18 and TRBJ2-7; 12 positions match TRBD2. Trimming at V came to 3 bases and at J to 4 bases, leaving 4 bases not matched to a gene. Per the germline V gene, CDR1 is KGHSH and CDR2 is LQKENI. There are 15 residues in the CDR3. CDR3 bases: TGTGCCAGCTCACCGACTAGCGGGAGACTTTACGAGCAGTACTTC. Amino acid sequence: CASSPTSGRLYEQYF.

The V gene is TRBV5-4, the J gene TRBJ2-5; 7 bases agree with TRBD1. This CDR3 is built from 16 residues. Per germline, CDR1 SGHNT and CDR2 YYREEE (reference sequence). The V gene end was trimmed by 0 bases and the J gene end by 5 bases; junction bases not matched to a gene: 10. The CDR3 reads CASSLAKGQQAETQYF. Here the CDR3 DNA reads TGTGCCAGCAGCTTGGCCAAGGGACAGCAGGCGGAGACCCAGTACTTC. Supplemented by reference TRBV5-4 and TRBJ2-5, the full variable domain reads ETGVTQSPTHLIKTRGQQVTLRCSSQSGHNTVSWYQQALGQGPQFIFQYYREEENGRGNFPPRFSGLQFPNYSSELNVNALELDDSALYLCASSLAKGQQAETQYFGPGTRLLVL.

The V and J genes are TRBV28 and TRBJ2-4; D possibly corresponds to TRBD1 (6 bases). Germline CDR1 MDHEN, CDR2 SYDVKM. The V end was cut by 5 bases, the J end by 1 base, with 9 bases between. The CDR3 contains 14 residues. The CDR3 nucleotides are TGTGCCAGCAGTCCCCAGGGGGCCAAAAACATTCAGTACTTC. This encodes CASSPQGAKNIQYF.

The V and J genes are TRBV15 and TRBJ1-4; tentatively, D is TRBD1 (6 bases). Germline lookup yields CDR1 LNHNV and CDR2 YYDKDF (reference sequence). This CDR3 is built from 16 residues. Trimming stripped 3 bases from V and 0 bases from J, with 11 bases between. The CDR3 loop reads CATSRGNRATNEKLFF. CDR3 sequence (DNA): TGTGCCACCAGCAGGGGCAACAGGGCAACTAATGAAAAACTGTTTTTT.

CDR3 DNA: TGTGCCACCAGCAGAGCCCAGGGGTACGAAAAACTGTTTTTT. It is translated as CATSRAQGYEKLFF. V and J are TRBV15 and TRBJ1-4, with D perhaps TRBD1 (6 bases). This CDR3 comprises 14 residues. V was trimmed by 1 base and J by 8 bases, leaving 11 bases between them. The germline V gene encodes CDR1 LNHNV and CDR2 YYDKDF (reference sequence).

V usage is TRBV20-1 and J usage is TRBJ1-1; D gene unclear. The germline CDR1 and CDR2 sequences are DFQATT and SNEGSKA (reference sequence). V lost 6 bases and J lost 8, with 13 bases in between. The CDR3 is 11 amino acids. The DNA for the CDR3 is TGCAGTGCCCCAGTGGCCCCGGAAGCTTTCTTT. Translation gives CSAPVAPEAFF.

The rearrangement links TRBV19 to TRBJ2-2, with a possible D match to TRBD1 (6 bases). This CDR3 region has 15 residues. Trimming shortened V by 7 bases and J by 0 bases, and 12 bases separated the two germline ends. Germline CDR1 LNHDA, CDR2 SQIVND (reference sequence). CDR3 sequence reads: CASTRDTANTGELFF. The DNA for the CDR3 is TGTGCCAGTACCCGGGACACCGCGAACACCGGGGAGCTGTTTTTT.

This clone was seen a single time. J is TRBJ1-3 and V is TRBV4-3; 8 bases are a match to TRBD1. With V trimmed by 2 bases and J by 0 bases, 12 bases remained unmatched. The CDR3 is 19 amino acids. Per the germline V gene, CDR1 is LGHNA and CDR2 is YSLEER. The CDR3: CASSQSPRTGPSSGNTIYF. Here the CDR3 DNA reads TGCGCCAGCAGCCAATCGCCCCGGACAGGGCCAAGCTCTGGAAACACCATATATTTT.

The chain uses TRBV5-8 and TRBJ2-7, with 10 bases lining up with TRBD2. The CDR3 consists of 15 residues. Germline loops: CDR1 SGHTS, CDR2 YDEGEE. With 4 bases clipped from V and 2 bases from J, the junction kept 6 bases outside the gene matches. The CDR3 loop is CASSPVLAGTYEQYF. The CDR3 DNA follows: TGTGCCAGCAGCCCCGTACTAGCGGGGACCTACGAGCAGTACTTC.

The chain has TRBV6-5 and TRBJ2-7, with 10 bases identical to TRBD1. The CDR3 spans 15 residues. J gave up 3 bases and V 6 bases, and 8 bases lay outside the gene matches. Germline V lookup: CDR1 MNHEY, CDR2 SVGAGI. The DNA for the CDR3 is TGTGCCAGCAGCATCGACAGGGGGCTCAGCTACGAGCAGTACTTC. Translating gives CASSIDRGLSYEQYF.

The V and J genes are TRBV6-5 and TRBJ2-7; D perhaps matches TRBD2 (5 bases). V dropped 6 bases and J dropped 3 bases, with 15 bases sitting between them. This CDR3 has 14 residues. CDR1 is MNHEY, CDR2 SVGAGI, per germline. The CDR3 reads CASSPSPEGYEQYF. In DNA form, the CDR3 reads TGTGCCAGCAGCCCCAGCCCCGAGGGCTACGAGCAGTACTTC.

The J gene is TRBJ2-1, the V gene TRBV6-5, with 8 bases fitting TRBD2. V lost 6 bases to trimming and J lost 4 bases; unmatched junction nucleotides: 8. The CDR3 is 15 residues long. Germline CDR1 and CDR2: MNHEY and SVGAGI. The CDR3 loop reads CASSPGVAGYNEQFF. In DNA, the CDR3 is TGTGCCAGCAGCCCGGGGGTAGCGGGGTACAATGAGCAGTTCTTC.

The chain combines TRBV28 with TRBJ2-3; no firm D call. The CDR3 consists of 16 residues. The ends were cut back, 2 bases at V and 0 bases at J, with 12 bases in the middle. CDR1 and CDR2 (germline): MDHEN, SYDVKM. CDR3 sequence: CASSLGSPTSTDTQYF. CDR3 DNA sequence: TGTGCCAGCAGTTTAGGTAGCCCTACTAGCACAGATACGCAGTATTTT.

V is TRBV7-9 and J is TRBJ2-6; 10 bases align to TRBD1. In germline, CDR1 is SEHNR, CDR2 FQNEAQ (reference sequence). The length of the CDR3 is 19 residues. The junction had 10 bases not matched to a gene; V was cut back by 5 bases and J by 0 bases. CDR3 region: CASSQTRTGGGSGANVLTF. The CDR3 DNA reads TGTGCCAGCAGCCAAACAAGGACAGGGGGAGGCTCTGGGGCCAACGTCCTGACTTTC.